Presented here are 3 T cell receptor beta chains from one specimen sequenced in a study of radiotherapy plus CTLA-4 blockade in lung cancer. Data came from immunoSEQ multiplex PCR; TCRdb stores just in-frame clones and leaves some out. The profile shows about 88,000 clones, less than 80% of them singletons. The sample here was peripheral blood, taken from a patient treated with radiotherapy plus ipilimumab. These TCRs come from a human donor with non-small cell lung cancer that progressed on radiotherapy plus ipilimumab.

The genes are TRBV6-1 and TRBJ1-2, with a possible D match to TRBD1 (6 bases). The V gene lost 5 bases and the J gene lost 2 bases, with 12 bases spanning the gap. The CDR3 consists of 14 residues. From germline, CDR1 is MNHNS and CDR2 SASEGT. The CDR3 region is CASSPTGGNYGYTF. The CDR3 coding sequence is TGTGCCAGCAGTCCGACAGGAGGAAACTATGGCTACACCTTC.

The chain combines TRBV18 with TRBJ2-5; 8 nucleotides match TRBD1. Germline lookup yields CDR1 KGHSH and CDR2 LQKENI. The CDR3 is made up of 14 amino acids. The junction had 4 bases not matched to a gene; V was cut back by 5 bases and J by 2 bases. CDR3 DNA sequence: TGTGCCAGCTCATCGGACAGGGAACAAGAGACCCAGTACTTC. Translated: CASSSDREQETQYF.

The V call is TRBV11-2, the J call TRBJ1-5; D unresolved. Trimming removed 5 bases at V and 2 bases at J, with 13 bases between. CDR3 length: 15 residues. Germline values: CDR1 SGHAT, CDR2 FQNNGV. CDR3: CASSLGLKGNQPQHF. The CDR3 nucleotides read TGTGCCAGCAGCCTCGGATTAAAAGGCAATCAGCCCCAGCATTTT.